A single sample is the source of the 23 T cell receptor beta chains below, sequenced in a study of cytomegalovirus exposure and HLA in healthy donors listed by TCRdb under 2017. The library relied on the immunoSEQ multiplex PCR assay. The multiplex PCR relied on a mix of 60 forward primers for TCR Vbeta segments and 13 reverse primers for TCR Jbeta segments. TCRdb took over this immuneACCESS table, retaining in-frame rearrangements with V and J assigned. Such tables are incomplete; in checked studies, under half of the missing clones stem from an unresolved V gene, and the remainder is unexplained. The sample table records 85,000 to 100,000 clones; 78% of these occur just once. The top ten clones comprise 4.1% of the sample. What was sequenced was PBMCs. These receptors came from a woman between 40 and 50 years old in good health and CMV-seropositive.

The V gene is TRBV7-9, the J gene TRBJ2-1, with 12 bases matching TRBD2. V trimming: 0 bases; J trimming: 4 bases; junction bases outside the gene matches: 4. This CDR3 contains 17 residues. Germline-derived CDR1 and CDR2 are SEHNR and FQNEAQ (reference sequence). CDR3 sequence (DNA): TGTGCCAGCAGCTTAGCGCCTCTAGCGGGAGGGTACAATGAGCAGTTCTTC. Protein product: CASSLAPLAGGYNEQFF.

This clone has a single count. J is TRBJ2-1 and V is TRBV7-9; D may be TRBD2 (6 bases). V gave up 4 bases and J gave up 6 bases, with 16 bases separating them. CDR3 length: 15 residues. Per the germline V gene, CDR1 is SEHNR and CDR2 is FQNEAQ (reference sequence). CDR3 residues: CASSSEGRRGNEQFF. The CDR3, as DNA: TGTGCCAGCAGCTCGGAGGGCCGGCGGGGCAATGAGCAGTTCTTC. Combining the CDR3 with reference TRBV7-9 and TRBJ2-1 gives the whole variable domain DTGVSQNPRHKITKRGQNVTFRCDPISEHNRLYWYRQTLGQGPEFLTYFQNEAQLEKSRLLSDRFSAERPKGSFSTLEIQRTEQGDSAMYLCASSSEGRRGNEQFFGPGTRLTVL.

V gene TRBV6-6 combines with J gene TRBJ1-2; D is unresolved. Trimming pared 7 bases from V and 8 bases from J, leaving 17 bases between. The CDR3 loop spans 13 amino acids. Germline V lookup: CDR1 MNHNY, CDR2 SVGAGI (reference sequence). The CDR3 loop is CASTPSRERGYTF. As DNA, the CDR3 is TGTGCCAGCACCCCTAGCAGAGAGCGGGGCTACACCTTC.

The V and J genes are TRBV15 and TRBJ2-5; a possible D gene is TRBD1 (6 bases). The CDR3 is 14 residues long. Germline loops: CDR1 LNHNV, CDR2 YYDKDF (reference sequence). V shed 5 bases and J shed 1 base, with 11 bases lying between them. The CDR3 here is CATSSRGLQETQYF. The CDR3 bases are TGTGCCACCAGCTCCAGGGGCCTCCAAGAGACCCAGTACTTC.

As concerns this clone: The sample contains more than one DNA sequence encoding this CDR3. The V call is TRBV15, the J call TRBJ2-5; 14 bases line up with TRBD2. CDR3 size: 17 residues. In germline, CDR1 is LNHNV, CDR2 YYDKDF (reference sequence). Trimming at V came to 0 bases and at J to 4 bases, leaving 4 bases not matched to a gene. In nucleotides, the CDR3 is TGTGCCACCAGCAGAGAAAGGGGGACTAGCGGGAGAGAGACCCAGTACTTC. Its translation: CATSRERGTSGRETQYF. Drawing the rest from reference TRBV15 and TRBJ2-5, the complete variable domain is DAMVIQNPRYQVTQFGKPVTLSCSQTLNHNVMYWYQQKSSQAPKLLFHYYDKDFNNEADTPDNFQSRRPNTSFCFLDIRSPGLGDTAMYLCATSRERGTSGRETQYFGPGTRLLVL.

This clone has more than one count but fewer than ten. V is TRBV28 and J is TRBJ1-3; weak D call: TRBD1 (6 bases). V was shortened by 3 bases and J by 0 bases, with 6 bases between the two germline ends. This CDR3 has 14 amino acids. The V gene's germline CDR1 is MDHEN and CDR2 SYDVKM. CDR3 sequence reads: CASSLGHSGNTIYF. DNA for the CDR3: TGTGCCAGCAGTTTGGGACACTCTGGAAACACCATATATTTT. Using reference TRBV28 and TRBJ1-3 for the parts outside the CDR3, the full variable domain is DVKVTQSSRYLVKRTGEKVFLECVQDMDHENMFWYRQDPGLGLRLIYFSYDVKMKEKGDIPEGYSVSREKKERFSLILESASTNQTSMYLCASSLGHSGNTIYFGEGSWLTVV.

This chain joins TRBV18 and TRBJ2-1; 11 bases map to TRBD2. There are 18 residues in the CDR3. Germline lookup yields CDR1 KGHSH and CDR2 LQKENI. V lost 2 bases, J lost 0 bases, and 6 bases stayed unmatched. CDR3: CASSPFSGTSGSYNEQFF. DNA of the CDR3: TGTGCCAGCTCACCATTCTCCGGGACTAGCGGCTCCTACAATGAGCAGTTCTTC.

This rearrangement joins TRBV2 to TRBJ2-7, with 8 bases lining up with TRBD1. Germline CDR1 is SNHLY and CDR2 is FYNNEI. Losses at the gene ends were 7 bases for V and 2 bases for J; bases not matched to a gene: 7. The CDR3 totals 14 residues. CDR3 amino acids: CASMRGTGAYEQYF. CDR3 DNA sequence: TGTGCCAGCATGAGGGGGACAGGAGCCTACGAGCAGTACTTC.

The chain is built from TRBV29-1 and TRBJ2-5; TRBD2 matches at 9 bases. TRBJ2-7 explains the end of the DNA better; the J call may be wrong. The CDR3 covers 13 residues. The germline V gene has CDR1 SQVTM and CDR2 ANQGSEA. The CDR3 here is CSVVLAGLYEQYF. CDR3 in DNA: TGCAGCGTCGTACTAGCGGGCCTCTACGAGCAGTACTTC.

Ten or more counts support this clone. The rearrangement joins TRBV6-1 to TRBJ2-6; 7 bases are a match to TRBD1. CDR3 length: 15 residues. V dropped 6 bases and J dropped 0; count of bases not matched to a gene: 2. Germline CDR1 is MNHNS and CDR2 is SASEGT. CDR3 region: CASSNRGSGANVLTF. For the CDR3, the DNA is TGTGCCAGCAGCAACAGGGGCTCTGGGGCCAACGTCCTGACTTTC.

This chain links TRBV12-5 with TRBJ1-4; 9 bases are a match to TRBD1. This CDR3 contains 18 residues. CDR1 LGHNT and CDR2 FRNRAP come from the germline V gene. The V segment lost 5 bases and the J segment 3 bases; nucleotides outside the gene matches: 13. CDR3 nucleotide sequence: TGTGCTAGTGGTCTCAGCACAGGGGGCATTTCGGCTAATGAAAAACTGTTTTTT. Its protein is CASGLSTGGISANEKLFF.

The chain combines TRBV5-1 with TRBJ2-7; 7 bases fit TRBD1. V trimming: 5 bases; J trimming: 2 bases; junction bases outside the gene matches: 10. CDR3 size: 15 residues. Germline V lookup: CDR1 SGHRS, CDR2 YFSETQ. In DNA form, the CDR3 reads TGCGCCAGCAGGCATTACCAGGGGGAGACCTACGAGCAGTACTTC. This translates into CASRHYQGETYEQYF.

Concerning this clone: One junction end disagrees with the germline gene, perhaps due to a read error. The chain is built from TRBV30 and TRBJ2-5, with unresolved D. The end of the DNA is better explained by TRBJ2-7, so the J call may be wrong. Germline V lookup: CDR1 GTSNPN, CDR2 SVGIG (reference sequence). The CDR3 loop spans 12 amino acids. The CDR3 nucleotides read TGTACCTGGAGTGTATTGTCCTACGAGCAGTACTTC. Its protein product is CTWSVLSYEQYF.

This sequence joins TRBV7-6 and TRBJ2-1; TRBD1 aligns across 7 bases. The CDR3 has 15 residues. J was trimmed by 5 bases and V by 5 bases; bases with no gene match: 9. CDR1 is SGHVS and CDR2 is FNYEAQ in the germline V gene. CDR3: CASSPPPGQDNEQFF. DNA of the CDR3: TGTGCCAGCAGCCCGCCCCCCGGACAGGACAATGAGCAGTTCTTC.

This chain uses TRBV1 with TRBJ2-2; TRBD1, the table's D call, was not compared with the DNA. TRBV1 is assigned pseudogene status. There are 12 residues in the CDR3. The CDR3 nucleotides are TGCACCAGCAGAAAAGGGGGCGGGGAGCTGTTTTTT. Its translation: CTSRKGGGELFF.

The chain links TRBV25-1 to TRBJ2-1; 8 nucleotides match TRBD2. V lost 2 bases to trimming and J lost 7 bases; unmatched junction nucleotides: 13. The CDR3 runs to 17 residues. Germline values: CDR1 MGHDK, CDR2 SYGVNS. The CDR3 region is CASSEPGGLARTNEQFF. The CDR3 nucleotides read TGTGCCAGCAGTGAACCGGGAGGACTAGCCCGGACTAATGAGCAGTTCTTC. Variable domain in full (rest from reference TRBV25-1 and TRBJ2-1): EADIYQTPRYLVIGTGKKITLECSQTMGHDKMYWYQQDPGMELHLIHYSYGVNSTEKGDLSSESTVSRIRTEHFPLTLESARPSHTSQYLCASSEPGGLARTNEQFFGPGTRLTVL.

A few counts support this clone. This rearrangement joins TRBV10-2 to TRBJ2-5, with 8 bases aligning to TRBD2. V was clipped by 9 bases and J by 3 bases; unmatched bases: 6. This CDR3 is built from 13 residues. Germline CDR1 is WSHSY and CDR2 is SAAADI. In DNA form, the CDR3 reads TGCGCCAGTCTACTAGCGGAAAAAGAGACCCAGTACTTC. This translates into CASLLAEKETQYF.

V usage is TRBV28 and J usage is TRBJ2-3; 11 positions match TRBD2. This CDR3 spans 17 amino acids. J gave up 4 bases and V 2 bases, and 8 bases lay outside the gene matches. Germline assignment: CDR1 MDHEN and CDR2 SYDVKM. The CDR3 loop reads CASSLLAGGPRADTQYF. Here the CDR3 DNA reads TGTGCCAGCAGTTTACTAGCGGGAGGACCTAGGGCAGATACGCAGTATTTT. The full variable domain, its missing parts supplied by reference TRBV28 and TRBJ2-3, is DVKVTQSSRYLVKRTGEKVFLECVQDMDHENMFWYRQDPGLGLRLIYFSYDVKMKEKGDIPEGYSVSREKKERFSLILESASTNQTSMYLCASSLLAGGPRADTQYFGPGTRLTVL.

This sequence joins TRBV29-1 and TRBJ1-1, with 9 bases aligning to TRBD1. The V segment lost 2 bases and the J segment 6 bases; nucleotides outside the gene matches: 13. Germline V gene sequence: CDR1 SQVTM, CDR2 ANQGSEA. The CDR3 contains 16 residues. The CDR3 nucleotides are TGCAGCGTTGAAAAGGGGGGCCGGACAGGGGTATCTGAAGCTTTCTTT. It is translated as CSVEKGGRTGVSEAFF.

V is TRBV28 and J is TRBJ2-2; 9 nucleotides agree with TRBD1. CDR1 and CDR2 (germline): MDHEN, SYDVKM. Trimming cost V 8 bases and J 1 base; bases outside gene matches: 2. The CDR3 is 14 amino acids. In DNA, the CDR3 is TGTGCCAGCTGGGACAGGGTGAACACCGGGGAGCTGTTTTTT. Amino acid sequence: CASWDRVNTGELFF.

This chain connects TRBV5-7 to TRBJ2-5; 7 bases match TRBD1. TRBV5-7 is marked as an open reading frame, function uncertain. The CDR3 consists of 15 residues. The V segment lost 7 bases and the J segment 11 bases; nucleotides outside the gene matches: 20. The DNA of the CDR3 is TGTGCCAGCGGACCGATCCGGACAGGTCCTTGGGGGCAGTACTTC. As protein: CASGPIRTGPWGQYF.

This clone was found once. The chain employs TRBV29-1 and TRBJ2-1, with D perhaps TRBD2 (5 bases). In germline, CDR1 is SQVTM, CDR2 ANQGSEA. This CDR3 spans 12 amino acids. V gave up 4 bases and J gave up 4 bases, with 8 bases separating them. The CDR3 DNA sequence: TGCAGCGTTGCCGGGGTGTACAATGAGCAGTTCTTC. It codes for CSVAGVYNEQFF.

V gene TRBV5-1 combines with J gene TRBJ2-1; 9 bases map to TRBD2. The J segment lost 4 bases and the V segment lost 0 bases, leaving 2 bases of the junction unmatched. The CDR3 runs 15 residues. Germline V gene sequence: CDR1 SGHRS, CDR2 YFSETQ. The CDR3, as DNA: TGCGCCAGCAGCTTGGAACTAGCGGGTTACAATGAGCAGTTCTTC. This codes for CASSLELAGYNEQFF.